The present T cell receptor (beta chain) was sequenced within a study of T cell clusters in autoimmune cytopenias. CDR1 and CDR2 from the germline V gene are LNHDA and SQIVND (reference sequence). The CDR3 is made up of 16 amino acids. TRB was amplified by touch-down multiplex PCR, primer pools A and B combined. TCRdb re-called the multiplex PCR reads and gives one entry per CDR3 protein, without DNA. This table holds about 7,300 distinct CDR3 sequences. TRB was amplified from about 270 ng of peripheral blood genomic DNA per sample. These same records also appear under a second study, on T cell repertoires in aging, cancer and after chemotherapy.

The material sequenced was peripheral blood. This chain uses TRBV19 with TRBJ2-5; TCRdb calls TRBD2, which cannot be checked without DNA. This clonotype was obtained from a human donor in good health. CDR3 amino acids: CASSISAQGPQETQYF.